This TCR beta chain comes out of a study of blood T cell repertoires in COVID-19 (TCRdb year 2020). Study-level background: Collaborator samples came from the United States, Italy and Spain and covered acute and convalescent phases of COVID-19. The prospective study material was composed of cDNA or gDNA derived from T cells, B-cell-depleted T cells, or PBMCs. The dataset comprised deeply sampled blood TCRbeta repertoires from subjects exposed to, actively infected with, or recovered from COVID-19. The repertoires were made available in a free public database intended to serve as a resource for research on the immune response to SARS-CoV-2. Samples came from the ongoing ImmuneRACE study (first 160 participants) plus 1,254 subjects from 6 global collaborators. A de-identified subject ID, COVID-19 status, age in years and sex were almost always included in the sample metadata. Where available, HLA class I and class II types were obtained from metadata supplied by the sample provider rather than from assay-based typing.

Results and caveats for the whole study, not just this receptor: Clinical and demographic metadata were provided uncurated, with the amount varying by source and participant.

TCRbeta CDR3 regions were amplified from genomic DNA using the immunoSEQ Assay, a bias-controlled multiplex PCR. The authors' analysis ran thus. Within the assay, amplification of reference gene primers was used to estimate how many nucleated cells each sample contained. To quantify the absolute abundance of each unique TCRbeta CDR3 rearrangement, sequence reads were collapsed and filtered. For each sample, productive Simpson clonality was calculated as the square root of Simpson's diversity index over productive rearrangements. Entries here come from immuneACCESS through TCRdb and include only in-frame sequences with V and J called. Some clones fail to appear in such tables; in the studies checked, an unresolved V gene covers under half of the shortfall, and the cause of the remainder is unknown. That table supplies the V and J calls and clone size; D and trimming were determined from the DNA. The sample table records around 250,000 clones; approximately 85% of these occur just once. 1.5% to 2% of the sample is held by the ten biggest clonotypes.

From a lookup of the germline V gene (reference sequence), CDR1 and CDR2 are MNHEY and SMNVEV. From its cysteine to its phenylalanine, the CDR3 spans 16 amino acids. CDR3 DNA is the only sequence kept; it has 48 bases, read in frame from the first base. Trimming accounts for 6 bases at V and 6 bases at J, while the number of junction bases matched to no gene is 12. Participants in the prospective study were aged roughly 18 to 90 years, lived in 20 to 25 United States geographic areas, and enrolled through a virtual design. In the prospective study, cohorts were assigned on the basis of participant-reported clinical history obtained from a screening survey and a study questionnaire. For ImmuneRACE Cohort 3, a participant was defined as recovered based on two consecutive negative NP/OP PCR tests, clearance by a healthcare professional, or resolution of symptoms. In the prospective study, mobile phlebotomists collected whole blood, serum and a nasopharyngeal or oropharyngeal swab from each participant. Participants in the prospective study had the option to provide additional blood draws and questionnaires over a roughly two-month period. Prospective study blood samples were shipped either frozen or at room temperature before DNA extraction.

In regard to this clone: Its antigen is currently not known. No much larger clone exists at a distance of one base, and base qualities are not known.

The rearranged chain carries TRBV27 and TRBJ2-1; TRBD1 fits 9 bases in the junction. The clonotype originates from a woman between 45 and 60 years old who had recovered from COVID-19. The material sequenced was PBMCs or T cells enriched from blood (not recorded which). The DNA is TGTGCCAGCAGCCACGACCGGGACAGGGTCCGCAATGAGCAGTTCTTC. Its product reads: CASSHDRDRVRNEQFF.